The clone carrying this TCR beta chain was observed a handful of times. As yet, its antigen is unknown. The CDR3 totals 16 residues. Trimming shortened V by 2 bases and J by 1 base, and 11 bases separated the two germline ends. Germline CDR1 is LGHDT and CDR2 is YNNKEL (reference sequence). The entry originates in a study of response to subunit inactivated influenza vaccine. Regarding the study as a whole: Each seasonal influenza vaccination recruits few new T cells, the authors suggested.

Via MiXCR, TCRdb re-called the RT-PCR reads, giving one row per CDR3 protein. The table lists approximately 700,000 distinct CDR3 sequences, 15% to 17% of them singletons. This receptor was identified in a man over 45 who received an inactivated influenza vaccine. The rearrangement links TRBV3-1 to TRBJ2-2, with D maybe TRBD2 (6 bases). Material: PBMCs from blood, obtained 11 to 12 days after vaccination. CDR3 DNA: TGTGCCAGCAGCCAATCCAGGCGGGGGAACACCGGGGAGCTGTTTTTT. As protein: CASSQSRRGNTGELFF.